This T cell receptor (beta chain) was sequenced in a study of memory CD8 T cells in hepatitis C reinfection. Study-level background: Between 12 and 24 weeks after reinfection detection, late samples were drawn.

The time point was: late/post reinfection, 12 to 24 weeks after detection. The sorted cells went straight to TCR sequencing with no prior in vitro expansion. Donors were people who inject drugs in the Montreal HEPCO cohort. The CDR3 covers 13 residues. V lost 5 bases to trimming and J lost 7 bases; unmatched junction nucleotides: 6. Per germline, CDR1 LNHDA and CDR2 SQIVND (reference sequence). The method was immunoSEQ multiplex PCR; TCRdb's version includes in-frame clones alone and lacks a portion of them. The sample lists about 50,000 clones; roughly nine tenths were seen once. The gene calls are TRBV19 and TRBJ1-1; TRBD1 aligns across 8 bases. Sequences were obtained from naive CD8+ T cells sorted from blood. The clonotype originates from a man between 18 and 35 years old with hepatitis C virus infection. For the CDR3, the DNA is TGTGCCAGTAGTTGGACAGGGCCCAATGAAGCTTTCTTT. This codes for CASSWTGPNEAFF.